These 20 T cell receptor beta chains were all obtained from the same sample, sequenced in a study of T cells in Graves' hyperthyroidism and ophthalmopathy. Amplification targeted TCR beta CDR3 regions from RNA transcripts. HTBI primers drove first-round RT-PCR of the TCR CDR3. One entry per CDR3 protein, called by TCRdb with MiXCR from the multiplex PCR reads. The profile shows more than 450,000 distinct CDR3 sequences, 12% to 15% of them singletons. Sequenced: blood. These receptors originate from a woman aged 40 to 55 with Graves' hyperthyroidism.

This clonotype was seen repeatedly, ten times or more. The rearrangement joins TRBV11-2 to TRBJ1-1; D might be TRBD1 (5 bases). Germline V gives CDR1 SGHAT, CDR2 FQNNGV. With 3 bases removed from V and 2 bases from J, the gap between germline ends came to 19 bases. The CDR3 consists of 17 residues. The DNA for the CDR3 is TGTGCCAGCAGCTTCCAGGGATCCCCAAACCTTAACACTGAAGCTTTCTTT. Its translation: CASSFQGSPNLNTEAFF.

On this clonotype itself: Possible read error: a much larger clone is one base away. The chain joins TRBV11-2 to TRBJ2-1; 8 nucleotides line up with TRBD2. The CDR3 is 18 residues long. From germline, CDR1 is SGHAT and CDR2 FQNNGV. CDR3 loop: CASSLTISGLVSHNGQFF. CDR3 DNA: TGTGCCAGCAGCTTAACCATCTCGGGACTAGTATCCCACAATGGGCAGTTCTTC.

This clonotype was recorded many times. This chain uses TRBV2 with TRBJ2-7; D might be TRBD2 (5 bases). This CDR3 has 13 residues. CDR1 is SNHLY, CDR2 FYNNEI, per germline. The V end lost 6 bases, the J end lost 4 bases, and 13 bases lay between the germline ends. The DNA of the CDR3 is TGTGCCAGCAGGGAGGACGTGCCTTACGAGCAGTACTTC. Protein product: CASREDVPYEQYF.

The genes are TRBV12-3 or TRBV12-4 and TRBJ2-3; the match to TRBD2 covers 12 bases. V gave up 4 bases and J gave up 2 bases; unmatched junction bases: 13. This CDR3 has 19 residues. CDR3 sequence reads: CASSSTKSSGREYTDTQYF. As DNA, the CDR3 is TGTGCCAGCAGTTCCACCAAATCTAGCGGGAGGGAATACACAGATACGCAGTATTTT.

This clonotype was counted ten times or more. This rearrangement joins TRBV2 to TRBJ1-4, with D possibly being TRBD1 (6 bases). Trimming left V 2 bases short and J 5 bases short, with 12 bases between. The CDR3 loop spans 15 amino acids. Germline V gene lookup returns CDR1 SNHLY and CDR2 FYNNEI. CDR3 in DNA: TGTGCCAGCAGTGAACTTGGACAGACCAATGAAAAACTGTTTTTT. Its protein is CASSELGQTNEKLFF.

The CDR3 spells CASSIQTYNSPLHF. The CDR3 DNA follows: TGCGCCAGCAGTATACAGACTTATAATTCACCCCTCCACTTT. The J gene is TRBJ1-6, the V gene TRBV10-2; D call uncertain. This CDR3 is 14 amino acids long. V was trimmed by 5 bases and J by 4 bases, leaving 9 bases between them. Germline V lookup: CDR1 WSHSY, CDR2 SAAADI.

CDR3 in amino acids: CASSRDRDAGELFF. CDR3 nucleotides: TGTGCCAGCAGTCGGGACAGGGATGCCGGGGAGCTGTTTTTT. The rearrangement joins TRBV12-3 or TRBV12-4 to TRBJ2-2, with TRBD1 matching 9 bases. The CDR3 has 14 amino acids. J lost 6 bases, V lost 5 bases, and 4 bases had no gene match.

This clonotype occurred a few times. One end of the junction is discordant with germline, which a read error may explain. The chain is built from TRBV2 and TRBJ1-2; D is unresolved. CDR1 is SNHLY and CDR2 is FYNNEI in the germline V gene. CDR3 length equals 13 residues. The CDR3 protein is CASGEAGLGGYTF. CDR3 bases: TGTGCCAGCGGTGAAGCTGGATTAGGTGGCTACACCTTC.

This clonotype was recorded many times. The genes are TRBV19 and TRBJ1-5; TRBD1 matches at 7 bases. Germline V gene data show CDR1 as LNHDA and CDR2 as SQIVND (reference sequence). The CDR3 loop spans 16 amino acids. V lost 5 bases, J lost 1 base, and 8 bases stayed unmatched. CDR3 DNA sequence: TGTGCCAGTAGTGCATGGGACAGAGAGAGCAATCAGCCCCAGCATTTT. This encodes CASSAWDRESNQPQHF.

The table lists this clonotype with a few counts. The chain couples TRBV6-1 to TRBJ1-5; D gene ambiguous. V shed 8 bases and J shed 2 bases, with 13 bases lying between them. Germline-derived CDR1 and CDR2 are MNHNS and SASEGT. The CDR3 is 14 residues long. The CDR3 nucleotides are TGTGCCAGCGGGTGGCTATCGGGCAATCAGCCCCAGCATTTT. Its protein is CASGWLSGNQPQHF.

This clonotype was found a few times. The junction and the germline gene differ at one end; a read error may be behind it. This sequence joins TRBV28 and TRBJ1-5; no reliable D call. The CDR3 runs 15 residues. CDR1 is MDHEN, CDR2 SYDVKM, per germline. The DNA for the CDR3 is TGTGCTAGCAGTGCTGAGAAGGCCAACAATCAGCCCCAGCATTTT. This translates into CASSAEKANNQPQHF.

This clonotype was seen more than once but under ten times. J is TRBJ2-1 and V is TRBV20-1; D assignment may be TRBD1 or TRBD2 (5 bases each). Germline V lookup: CDR1 DFQATT, CDR2 SNEGSKA (reference sequence). The CDR3 consists of 15 residues. Trimming removed 0 bases at V and 6 bases at J, with 15 bases between. The CDR3 sequence: CSARDLQGPVNEQFF. The CDR3, as DNA: TGCAGTGCTAGAGATCTCCAGGGACCGGTCAATGAGCAGTTCTTC.

This clonotype was observed at least ten times. This chain uses TRBV7-8 with TRBJ2-2, with no clear D. Germline CDR1 and CDR2: SGHVS and FQNEAQ. V shed 5 bases and J shed 4 bases, with 8 bases lying between them. CDR3 length equals 13 residues. CDR3 amino acids: CASSPQSTGELFF. The CDR3 DNA reads as TGTGCCAGCAGCCCACAGTCCACCGGGGAGCTGTTTTTT.

V usage is TRBV20-1 and J usage is TRBJ2-7, with TRBD2 matching over 8 bases. CDR1 and CDR2 (germline): DFQATT, SNEGSKA (reference sequence). The CDR3 extends over 15 amino acids. V gave up 3 bases and J gave up 0 bases; unmatched junction bases: 7. Here the CDR3 DNA reads TGCAGTGCTAGGCGGACGACTAGCGACTCCTACGAGCAGTACTTC. This encodes CSARRTTSDSYEQYF.

This clonotype was recorded many times. The chain is built from TRBV7-8 and TRBJ2-5; TRBD2 might be the D (5 bases). This CDR3 contains 13 residues. The V and J ends lost 5 bases and 5 bases respectively, with 12 bases between them. CDR1 SGHVS and CDR2 FQNEAQ come from the germline V gene. The CDR3 coding sequence is TGTGCCAGCAGCACGGACTTAAGGGAGACCCAGTACTTC. It yields the protein CASSTDLRETQYF.

At least ten counts were recorded for this clonotype. J is TRBJ2-1 and V is TRBV2; 13 bases are shared with TRBD2. V was pared by 3 bases and J by 15 bases, with 14 bases of the junction left unmatched. The germline CDR1 and CDR2 sequences are SNHLY and FYNNEI. The CDR3 is 16 residues long. This CDR3 is CASSEIETSGRPLLFF. CDR3 nucleotide sequence: TGTGCCAGCAGTGAGATAGAGACTAGCGGGAGGCCCCTTTTGTTCTTC.

This clonotype has at least ten counts. The rearrangement uses TRBV30 and TRBJ1-1; D ambiguous. Germline V CDR1 and CDR2: GTSNPN, SVGIG (reference sequence). The CDR3 has 14 residues. Trimming cost V 0 bases and J 1 base, with 9 bases left between them. CDR3 sequence reads: CAWSVWGGNTEAFF. The CDR3 region has the DNA TGTGCCTGGAGTGTTTGGGGAGGGAACACTGAAGCTTTCTTT.

This clonotype was detected ten times or more. The chain combines TRBV20-1 with TRBJ1-4, with TRBD1 as a possible D gene (5 bases). In germline, CDR1 is DFQATT, CDR2 SNEGSKA (reference sequence). Trimming removed 5 bases at V and 0 bases at J, with 13 bases between. The CDR3 runs 15 residues. The CDR3 DNA sequence: TGCAGTGCTGGAAGGGGAGATGCAACTAATGAAAAACTGTTTTTT. Translated, it gives CSAGRGDATNEKLFF.

The chain links TRBV4-2 to TRBJ2-2, with TRBD2 matching over 7 bases. The germline V gene has CDR1 LGHNA and CDR2 YNFKEQ. With V trimmed by 4 bases and J by 7 bases, 15 bases remained unmatched. The CDR3 contains 17 residues. This CDR3 is CASSLTLAGVGIGELFF. The CDR3 coding sequence is TGTGCCAGCAGCCTTACCCTGGCGGGAGTGGGTATCGGGGAGCTGTTTTTT.

There are a few counts of this clonotype. The chain links TRBV27 to TRBJ2-7, with 9 bases aligning to TRBD1. Trimming removed 6 bases from V and 3 bases from J; junction bases left unmatched: 3. CDR3 size: 13 residues. Per the germline V gene, CDR1 is MNHEY and CDR2 is SMNVEV (reference sequence). The DNA for the CDR3 is TGTGCCAGCAGAGGGACAGGGCACTACGAGCAGTACTTC. Translation: CASRGTGHYEQYF.